These 31 T cell receptor beta chains were all obtained from the same sample, sequenced in a study of T cell changes during pregnancy in multiple sclerosis (dated 2019 in TCRdb). The protocol used for the library was the immunoSEQ multiplex PCR assay. TCRdb provides this immuneACCESS table in a form limited to in-frame rearrangements. Some clones are lacking; in checked studies, under half of them reflect an unresolved V gene, and why the rest are absent is not known. This sample has 80,000 to 100,000 clones in its table, and 93% of those were observed once. Jointly, the top ten make up around 0.99% of the sample. Sample: peripheral blood, taken after pregnancy. Receptors originate from a female donor with multiple sclerosis, enrolled in a pregnancy study.

This chain links TRBV28 with TRBJ2-5; no clear D. V was pared by 5 bases and J by 5 bases, with 12 bases between. The germline CDR1 and CDR2 sequences are MDHEN and SYDVKM. CDR3 length: 13 residues. The CDR3 DNA reads TGTGCCAGCAGTCCACTACTTTGGGAGACCCAGTACTTC. Translated, it gives CASSPLLWETQYF.

This clone was detected a few times. The chain combines TRBV25-1 with TRBJ2-2; D ambiguous. V lost 1 base and J 3 bases, leaving 3 bases between the germline ends. CDR3 length: 13 residues. The V gene's germline CDR1 is MGHDK and CDR2 SYGVNS. CDR3 residues: CASSESDTGELFF. The CDR3, as DNA: TGTGCCAGCAGTGAATCGGACACCGGGGAGCTGTTTTTT. Using reference TRBV25-1 and TRBJ2-2 for the parts outside the CDR3, the full variable domain is EADIYQTPRYLVIGTGKKITLECSQTMGHDKMYWYQQDPGMELHLIHYSYGVNSTEKGDLSSESTVSRIRTEHFPLTLESARPSHTSQYLCASSESDTGELFFGEGSRLTVL.

The chain recombines TRBV9 with TRBJ1-2; 8 positions agree with TRBD1. Unmatched junction bases numbered 8, after V lost 3 bases and J lost 4 bases. The CDR3 length is 15 residues. Germline CDR1 and CDR2: SGDLS and YYNGEE. This CDR3 reads CASSGGRDRGYGYTF. CDR3 DNA sequence: TGTGCCAGCAGCGGCGGACGAGACAGGGGCTATGGCTACACCTTC.

A single count supports this clone. This rearrangement joins TRBV7-2 to TRBJ1-2, with TRBD1 matching over 9 bases. The CDR3 loop spans 15 amino acids. J lost 6 bases, V lost 5 bases, and 10 bases had no gene match. CDR1 is SGHTA and CDR2 is FQGNSA in the germline V gene. The CDR3 DNA follows: TGTGCCAGCAGCCTCCGGGGGGGACAGGGACATGGCTACACCTTC. This sequence encodes CASSLRGGQGHGYTF.

This clone has only one observation. The chain uses TRBV6-6 and TRBJ2-7, with D maybe TRBD2 (6 bases). V shed 6 bases and J shed 0 bases, with 15 bases lying between them. Germline loops: CDR1 MNHNY, CDR2 SVGAGI (reference sequence). This CDR3 has 15 residues. Written as DNA, the CDR3 is TGTGCCAGCAGAGACGGGGGTCAAAACTCCTACGAGCAGTACTTC. Amino acid sequence: CASRDGGQNSYEQYF.

J is TRBJ2-7 and V is TRBV6-1; 9 positions agree with TRBD1. V lost 7 bases, J lost 1 base, and 5 bases stayed unmatched. Germline V gives CDR1 MNHNS, CDR2 SASEGT. The CDR3 consists of 14 residues. DNA for the CDR3: TGTGCCAGCAAGGGGACAGGGAAATCCTACGAGCAGTACTTC. This gives the protein CASKGTGKSYEQYF.

The chain carries TRBV5-6 and TRBJ2-1, with 7 positions matching TRBD1. This CDR3 is 16 amino acids long. The germline gives CDR1 SGHDT, CDR2 YYEEEE. Trimming at V came to 0 bases and at J to 2 bases, leaving 5 bases not matched to a gene. Here the CDR3 reads CASSLAGQDPYNEQFF. In DNA form, the CDR3 reads TGTGCCAGCAGCTTGGCAGGACAGGACCCCTACAATGAGCAGTTCTTC.

The gene calls are TRBV5-1 and TRBJ2-2; a possible D gene is TRBD2 (6 bases). CDR1 is SGHRS and CDR2 is YFSETQ in the germline V gene. The CDR3 is 15 amino acids. V was shortened by 3 bases and J by 5 bases, with 14 bases between the two germline ends. CDR3 residues: CASSSGGGWTGELFF. CDR3 nucleotides: TGCGCCAGCAGCTCTGGGGGAGGATGGACCGGGGAGCTGTTTTTT.

This clone was observed a single time. The J gene is TRBJ2-1, the V gene TRBV7-9, with TRBD2 as a possible D gene (5 bases). CDR1 and CDR2 (germline): SEHNR, FQNEAQ (reference sequence). The CDR3 is 12 amino acids. V was trimmed by 3 bases and J by 7 bases, leaving 7 bases between them. CDR3 sequence: CASSFGLNEQFF. The CDR3 nucleotides read TGTGCCAGCAGCTTTGGACTGAATGAGCAGTTCTTC.

The rearrangement links TRBV7-2 to TRBJ2-1; TRBD2 matches 10 bases. This CDR3 region has 16 residues. The ends lost 6 bases at V and 4 bases at J; junction bases unmatched: 9. CDR1 is SGHTA, CDR2 FQGNSA, per germline. CDR3 bases: TGTGCCAGCAGTTGGAGCGGGGGGGGCCCTTACAATGAGCAGTTCTTC. This translates into CASSWSGGGPYNEQFF.

The gene calls are TRBV9 and TRBJ2-2, with a possible D match to TRBD1 (5 bases). Germline V lookup: CDR1 SGDLS, CDR2 YYNGEE. Between the trimmed V and J ends, which lost 4 bases and 0 bases, there was a span of 10 bases. The CDR3 extends over 15 amino acids. The CDR3 loop reads CASSRAGSNTGELFF. The CDR3 region has the DNA TGTGCCAGCAGCCGAGCAGGGTCGAACACCGGGGAGCTGTTTTTT.

The V gene is TRBV7-2, the J gene TRBJ1-3, with 10 nucleotides matching TRBD1. Germline CDR1 SGHTA, CDR2 FQGNSA. The CDR3 consists of 15 residues. V shed 5 bases and J 1 base; nucleotides not matched to a gene: 2. Written as DNA, the CDR3 is TGTGCCAGCAGCGTGGACAGGGGGTCTGGAAACACCATATATTTT. Translating it yields CASSVDRGSGNTIYF.

This rearrangement joins TRBV7-6 to TRBJ1-2; 9 bases agree with TRBD1. J lost 0 bases, V lost 2 bases, and 19 bases had no gene match. Per germline, CDR1 SGHVS and CDR2 FNYEAQ. The length of the CDR3 is 21 residues. The CDR3 DNA reads as TGTGCCAGCAGCTTACAATGGAAACCGGGACAGGGTTTGCAGGCTAACTATGGCTACACCTTC. It is translated as CASSLQWKPGQGLQANYGYTF.

This clone was recorded once. V gene TRBV19 combines with J gene TRBJ2-7; 11 bases match TRBD2. The germline gives CDR1 LNHDA, CDR2 SQIVND (reference sequence). Germline trimming cut 7 bases from V and 2 bases from J; bases unmatched to any gene: 4. The CDR3 contains 14 residues. CDR3 in amino acids: CASTSGRTAYEQYF. The CDR3 DNA reads TGTGCCAGTACTAGCGGGAGGACAGCCTACGAGCAGTACTTC.

The V call is TRBV2, the J call TRBJ2-4; D is undetermined. The CDR3 consists of 13 residues. CDR1 and CDR2 from the germline V gene are SNHLY and FYNNEI. V lost 7 bases to trimming and J lost 0 bases, with 7 bases between them. As DNA, the CDR3 is TGTGCCAGCATCCCCCTAGCCAAAAACATTCAGTACTTC. Encoded protein: CASIPLAKNIQYF.

This clone showed up just a few times. The chain's CDR3 is CASSRMGQVFYEQYF. The CDR3 bases are TGTGCCAGCAGCCGAATGGGACAGGTATTCTACGAGCAGTACTTC. The chain has TRBV11-2 and TRBJ2-7; TRBD1 aligns across 8 bases. The germline V gene encodes CDR1 SGHAT and CDR2 FQNNGV. V lost 5 bases, J lost 3 bases, and 9 bases stayed unmatched. CDR3 length equals 15 residues.

This chain links TRBV28 with TRBJ1-1; TRBD1 agrees at 7 bases. Germline V CDR1 and CDR2: MDHEN, SYDVKM. CDR3 length: 13 amino acids. With V trimmed by 8 bases and J by 1 base, 4 bases remained unmatched. CDR3 protein: CASRQGPNTEAFF. Written as DNA, the CDR3 is TGTGCCAGCCGACAGGGACCGAACACTGAAGCTTTCTTT. Using reference TRBV28 and TRBJ1-1 for the parts outside the CDR3, the full variable domain is DVKVTQSSRYLVKRTGEKVFLECVQDMDHENMFWYRQDPGLGLRLIYFSYDVKMKEKGDIPEGYSVSREKKERFSLILESASTNQTSMYLCASRQGPNTEAFFGQGTRLTVV.

The chain recombines TRBV5-4 with TRBJ2-3; D ambiguous. Per the germline V gene, CDR1 is SGHNT and CDR2 is YYREEE (reference sequence). There are 15 residues in the CDR3. V dropped 0 bases and J dropped 0 bases, with 8 bases sitting between them. Here the CDR3 reads CASSLGSKSTDTQYF. DNA for the CDR3: TGTGCCAGCAGCTTGGGAAGCAAGAGCACAGATACGCAGTATTTT.

V gene TRBV7-9 combines with J gene TRBJ2-1; D unresolved. Germline CDR1 reads SEHNR; CDR2 reads FQNEAQ (reference sequence). The germline V and J ends were trimmed by 6 bases and 7 bases, with 19 bases remaining between them. The CDR3 has 15 amino acids. The CDR3 DNA reads TGTGCCAGCAGTCTACCTCTGGGCCCCCTGAATGAGCAGTTCTTC. Translating it yields CASSLPLGPLNEQFF.

The chain has TRBV9 and TRBJ2-1; D is unresolved. The germline V and J ends were trimmed by 0 bases and 15 bases, with 19 bases remaining between them. This CDR3 has 14 residues. Germline V gene data show CDR1 as SGDLS and CDR2 as YYNGEE. CDR3: CASSVDGTGVIRFF. Written as DNA, the CDR3 is TGTGCCAGCAGCGTAGATGGAACTGGAGTAATCAGGTTCTTC.

The chain has TRBV15 and TRBJ2-5; TRBD2 is a possible D gene (5 bases). From germline, CDR1 is LNHNV and CDR2 YYDKDF (reference sequence). CDR3 length: 18 amino acids. Trimming removed 3 bases at V and 2 bases at J, with 22 bases between. CDR3 nucleotide sequence: TGTGCCACCAGCAGTCTAGGTAGAGGGCAGCGATATCAAGAGACCCAGTACTTC. Translation gives CATSSLGRGQRYQETQYF.

J is TRBJ2-4 and V is TRBV5-1, with 8 bases aligning to TRBD1. With V trimmed by 4 bases and J by 4 bases, 10 bases remained unmatched. This CDR3 region has 16 residues. Looked up from germline, CDR1 is SGHRS and CDR2 is YFSETQ. The CDR3 here is CASSIRQGTGKNIQYF. Here the CDR3 DNA reads TGCGCCAGCAGCATCAGACAGGGGACCGGGAAAAACATTCAGTACTTC. Complete variable domain (other parts from reference TRBV5-1 and TRBJ2-4): KAGVTQTPRYLIKTRGQQVTLSCSPISGHRSVSWYQQTPGQGLQFLFEYFSETQRNKGNFPGRFSGRQFSNSRSEMNVSTLELGDSALYLCASSIRQGTGKNIQYFGAGTRLSVL.

The chain joins TRBV5-1 to TRBJ2-7; 8 nucleotides line up with TRBD2. J lost 6 bases, V lost 0 bases, and 17 bases had no gene match. The CDR3 spans 18 residues. CDR1 is SGHRS and CDR2 is YFSETQ in the germline V gene. CDR3 in amino acids: CASSLAQALSSGGAEQYF. The CDR3 DNA is TGCGCCAGCAGCTTGGCCCAGGCTCTGAGTTCGGGGGGGGCCGAGCAGTACTTC.

The rearrangement uses TRBV19 and TRBJ2-7, with TRBD2 identical over 9 bases. CDR1 is LNHDA, CDR2 SQIVND, per germline (reference sequence). This CDR3 is 13 amino acids long. The V and J ends lost 11 bases and 3 bases, in that order; junction bases with no gene match: 8. The DNA for the CDR3 is TGTGCCGTAGGAAGGACTAGCGACTACGAGCAGTACTTC. Protein sequence: CAVGRTSDYEQYF.

The V call is TRBV9, the J call TRBJ1-1; a possible D gene is TRBD1 (6 bases). V shed 4 bases and J shed 1 base, with 11 bases lying between them. CDR3 length: 14 residues. CDR1 is SGDLS and CDR2 is YYNGEE in the germline V gene. The CDR3 loop reads CASSIDRRNTEAFF. The CDR3, as DNA: TGTGCCAGCAGCATCGACAGGAGGAACACTGAAGCTTTCTTT.

The V call is TRBV19, the J call TRBJ2-3; 7 bases are a match to TRBD1. The CDR3 contains 16 residues. V was clipped by 3 bases and J by 4 bases; unmatched bases: 10. Germline loops: CDR1 LNHDA, CDR2 SQIVND (reference sequence). CDR3 bases: TGTGCCAGTAGTATCCTCAGGGGGTCAGGGGCAGATACGCAGTATTTT. Its translation: CASSILRGSGADTQYF. Together with reference TRBV19 and TRBJ2-3, the CDR3 gives the full variable domain: DGGITQSPKYLFRKEGQNVTLSCEQNLNHDAMYWYRQDPGQGLRLIYYSQIVNDFQKGDIAEGYSVSREKKESFPLTVTSAQKNPTAFYLCASSILRGSGADTQYFGPGTRLTVL.

The V gene is TRBV27, the J gene TRBJ2-2; D remains ambiguous. The length of the CDR3 is 13 residues. V was trimmed by 3 bases and J by 2 bases, leaving 4 bases between them. The germline CDR1 and CDR2 sequences are MNHEY and SMNVEV (reference sequence). The CDR3 bases are TGTGCCAGCAGTTTCCTCAACACCGGGGAGCTGTTTTTT. Translation: CASSFLNTGELFF.

In nucleotides, the CDR3 is TGTGCCAGCAGCGTAGAGGGTGGCGGGACGGATACGCAGTATTTT. Translation gives CASSVEGGGTDTQYF. The chain combines TRBV9 with TRBJ2-3; possible D gene TRBD2, 6 bases. Germline values: CDR1 SGDLS, CDR2 YYNGEE. V was pared by 0 bases and J by 6 bases, with 14 bases between. This CDR3 is 15 amino acids long.

In this sample, this clone turned up once. CDR3 in DNA: TGTGCCAGCAGCCAAGAGGGCGATACGCAGTATTTT. Translated: CASSQEGDTQYF. This chain joins TRBV4-2 and TRBJ2-3; D is ambiguous. The germline CDR1 and CDR2 sequences are LGHNA and YNFKEQ. The CDR3 sequence is 12 residues long. V lost 0 bases and J 6 bases, leaving 4 bases between the germline ends.

This chain links TRBV25-1 with TRBJ1-2; D is undetermined. The CDR3 extends over 13 amino acids. The V gene's germline CDR1 is MGHDK and CDR2 SYGVNS. Trimming stripped 4 bases from V and 4 bases from J, with 10 bases between. The CDR3 protein is CASSAGNSYGYTF. The CDR3 nucleotides read TGTGCCAGCAGTGCCGGGAATAGCTATGGCTACACCTTC.

This clone showed up just once. The chain links TRBV11-3 to TRBJ2-3, with D possibly matching TRBD1 (5 bases). The V gene's germline CDR1 is SGHNT and CDR2 YENEEA. V was shortened by 5 bases and J by 2 bases, with 11 bases between the two germline ends. The CDR3 is 14 amino acids. The chain's CDR3 is CASSQGGYTDTQYF. The CDR3 DNA reads TGTGCCAGCAGCCAGGGCGGTTACACAGATACGCAGTATTTT.